Listed here are 26 T cell receptor beta chains from one sample, sequenced in a study of T cell changes during pregnancy in multiple sclerosis. The data were produced by immunoSEQ multiplex PCR, yet TCRdb's version contains in-frame clones alone and is incomplete. The sample holds around 57,000 clones, about 89% seen once. Specimen: peripheral blood, collected in the first trimester of pregnancy. Receptor source: a female donor with multiple sclerosis, enrolled in a pregnancy study.

The chain has TRBV5-6 and TRBJ2-7, with 10 positions matching TRBD1. The CDR3 length is 15 residues. Germline loops: CDR1 SGHDT, CDR2 YYEEEE. Trimming removed 5 bases from V and 5 bases from J; junction bases left unmatched: 10. The CDR3 spells CASRTGTGVPNEQYF. The CDR3 DNA reads TGTGCCAGCAGGACCGGGACAGGGGTTCCCAACGAGCAGTACTTC.

Only a few counts were recorded for this clone. In DNA form, the CDR3 reads TGTGCCAGCAGCCGAGACACGTCCCAATATGGCTACACCTTC. It is translated as CASSRDTSQYGYTF. The rearrangement links TRBV6-6 to TRBJ1-2; the D is unclear. Trimming stripped 6 bases from V and 5 bases from J, with 16 bases between. The germline V gene encodes CDR1 MNHNY and CDR2 SVGAGI (reference sequence). The CDR3 runs 14 residues.

The gene calls are TRBV11-2 and TRBJ2-3; D is unclear. CDR3 length equals 13 residues. From germline, CDR1 is SGHAT and CDR2 FQNNGV. Deletions cut 1 base from V and 5 bases from J, with 7 bases between. CDR3 nucleotides: TGTGCCAGCAGCTTAGGGCAGGTAGATACGCAGTATTTT. The encoded protein is CASSLGQVDTQYF.

This clone was detected only a few times. The rearrangement uses TRBV19 and TRBJ1-2, with D unresolved. Trimming pared 3 bases from V and 8 bases from J, leaving 25 bases between. CDR1 and CDR2 from the germline V gene are LNHDA and SQIVND (reference sequence). The CDR3 contains 17 residues. CDR3 sequence reads: CASSMAGLKGKYDGYTF. CDR3 coding DNA: TGTGCCAGTAGTATGGCGGGCCTTAAAGGGAAATATGACGGCTACACCTTC.

The chain carries TRBV18 and TRBJ1-4; D remains ambiguous. This CDR3 spans 15 amino acids. Germline values: CDR1 KGHSH, CDR2 LQKENI. The V gene lost 2 bases and the J gene lost 1 base, with 8 bases spanning the gap. The CDR3 region has the DNA TGTGCCAGCTCACCATCCCGAGAAACTAATGAAAAACTGTTTTTT. Encoded protein: CASSPSRETNEKLFF.

This clone occurred once. This chain's CDR3 is CASTPQGQNQPQHF. In DNA form, the CDR3 reads TGTGCCAGCACCCCCCAGGGGCAAAATCAGCCCCAGCATTTT. The chain combines TRBV6-1 with TRBJ1-5, with TRBD1 as a possible D gene (6 bases). There are 14 residues in the CDR3. Per germline, CDR1 MNHNS and CDR2 SASEGT. Deletions cut 7 bases from V and 4 bases from J, with 14 bases between.

V usage is TRBV18 and J usage is TRBJ1-5, with TRBD1 matching over 7 bases. The germline V gene encodes CDR1 KGHSH and CDR2 LQKENI. V was pared by 2 bases and J by 1 base, with 5 bases of the junction left unmatched. This CDR3 spans 16 amino acids. The CDR3 coding sequence is TGTGCCAGCTCACCAATGACAGGGTCCAGCAATCAGCCCCAGCATTTT. Translating it yields CASSPMTGSSNQPQHF. Full variable domain (outside the CDR3, taken from reference TRBV18 and TRBJ1-5): NAGVMQNPRHLVRRRGQEARLRCSPMKGHSHVYWYRQLPEEGLKFMVYLQKENIIDESGMPKERFSAEFPKEGPSILRIQQVVRGDSAAYFCASSPMTGSSNQPQHFGDGTRLSIL.

This chain links TRBV18 with TRBJ2-1, with 10 bases matching TRBD2. This CDR3 is built from 14 residues. The V segment lost 5 bases and the J segment 9 bases; nucleotides outside the gene matches: 7. Germline CDR1 KGHSH, CDR2 LQKENI. This CDR3 is CASSVLAGDGEQFF. CDR3 DNA sequence: TGTGCCAGCTCAGTTCTAGCGGGAGATGGTGAGCAGTTCTTC.

The chain combines TRBV28 with TRBJ1-2, with D perhaps matching TRBD1 (5 bases). This CDR3 spans 13 amino acids. V was shortened by 4 bases and J by 8 bases, with 14 bases between the two germline ends. CDR1 and CDR2 from the germline V gene are MDHEN and SYDVKM. The CDR3 is CASSSGGPGGYTF. The CDR3 DNA reads TGTGCCAGCAGTTCGGGGGGACCGGGGGGCTACACCTTC.

This chain uses TRBV7-2 with TRBJ2-2; D is ambiguous. CDR3 size: 13 residues. V shed 5 bases and J shed 6 bases, with 10 bases lying between them. Germline loops: CDR1 SGHTA, CDR2 FQGNSA. The CDR3, as DNA: TGTGCCAGCAGCCGGGTCAGATCCGGGGAGCTGTTTTTT. This encodes CASSRVRSGELFF.

The chain is built from TRBV29-1 and TRBJ2-3; no clear D. CDR1 SQVTM and CDR2 ANQGSEA come from the germline V gene. V lost 7 bases and J 6 bases, leaving 11 bases between the germline ends. This CDR3 comprises 11 residues. The CDR3 DNA reads as TGCAGCGCCCCGTTCTCGGATACGCAGTATTTT. Translated: CSAPFSDTQYF.

This CDR3 reads CASSFQDYGYTF. DNA of the CDR3: TGTGCCAGCAGCTTCCAGGACTATGGCTACACCTTC. The chain links TRBV5-6 to TRBJ1-2; D is ambiguous. Germline CDR1 SGHDT, CDR2 YYEEEE. CDR3 size: 12 residues. V was trimmed by 2 bases and J by 3 bases, leaving 5 bases between them.

The gene calls are TRBV30 and TRBJ2-7; 7 bases fit TRBD2. Germline-derived CDR1 and CDR2 are GTSNPN and SVGIG (reference sequence). Trimming at V came to 0 bases and at J to 6 bases, leaving 5 bases not matched to a gene. CDR3 length equals 13 residues. This CDR3 is CAWSVRGRGEQYF. The CDR3 nucleotides are TGTGCCTGGAGTGTTCGGGGGAGGGGCGAGCAGTACTTC.

This clone was picked up one time. The chain joins TRBV5-8 to TRBJ1-1; D is ambiguous. Per germline, CDR1 SGHTS and CDR2 YDEGEE. V lost 1 base and J lost 3, with 13 bases in between. The CDR3 length is 15 residues. The CDR3 loop is CASSLFGVRDTEAFF. CDR3 nucleotide sequence: TGTGCCAGCAGCTTGTTCGGGGTTCGGGACACTGAAGCTTTCTTT.

The chain employs TRBV2 and TRBJ2-2; 12 bases fit TRBD1. The ends lost 7 bases at V and 7 bases at J; junction bases unmatched: 7. The CDR3 runs to 15 residues. Germline lookup yields CDR1 SNHLY and CDR2 FYNNEI. The CDR3 protein is CASMGTGGAGGELFF. In DNA, the CDR3 is TGTGCCAGCATGGGGACAGGGGGCGCAGGCGGGGAGCTGTTTTTT.

This chain connects TRBV4-3 to TRBJ2-6; TRBD2 might be the D (6 bases). This CDR3 region has 16 residues. From germline, CDR1 is LGHNA and CDR2 YSLEER. The ends were cut back, 1 base at V and 0 bases at J, with 7 bases in the middle. The CDR3 loop is CASSQGEVSGANVLTF. CDR3 nucleotide sequence: TGCGCCAGCAGCCAAGGGGAGGTCTCTGGGGCCAACGTCCTGACTTTC.

The J gene is TRBJ2-7, the V gene TRBV2, with D tentatively TRBD1 (6 bases). The V and J ends lost 3 bases and 3 bases respectively, with 12 bases between them. Germline V gene lookup returns CDR1 SNHLY and CDR2 FYNNEI. This CDR3 region has 14 residues. In DNA, the CDR3 is TGTGCCAGCAGTGAGACAGGTGTGAACTACGAGCAGTACTTC. This sequence encodes CASSETGVNYEQYF. Looking up the rest from reference TRBV2 and TRBJ2-7 gives the full variable domain: EPEVTQTPSHQVTQMGQEVILRCVPISNHLYFYWYRQILGQKVEFLVSFYNNEISEKSEIFDDQFSVERPDGSNFTLKIRSTKLEDSAMYFCASSETGVNYEQYFGPGTRLTVT.

The table lists this clone with a count of one. This chain links TRBV5-6 with TRBJ1-2; 8 bases map to TRBD1. The V segment lost 6 bases and the J segment 1 base; nucleotides outside the gene matches: 5. CDR1 is SGHDT, CDR2 YYEEEE, per germline. CDR3 length: 14 amino acids. The CDR3 region has the DNA TGTGCCAGCACCAAGGACAGGGTTAACTATGGCTACACCTTC. It codes for CASTKDRVNYGYTF.

J is TRBJ2-2 and V is TRBV30, with D perhaps TRBD2 (5 bases). Trimming took 4 bases from V and 6 from J, leaving 15 bases between them. The CDR3 totals 14 residues. CDR1 and CDR2 from the germline V gene are GTSNPN and SVGIG (reference sequence). This chain's CDR3 is CAWIEGVSPGELFF. The CDR3, as DNA: TGTGCCTGGATTGAGGGTGTTTCGCCCGGGGAGCTGTTTTTT.

This clone came up once. The rearrangement uses TRBV13 and TRBJ2-1; 11 bases are a match to TRBD2. The junction had 7 bases not matched to a gene; V was cut back by 3 bases and J by 0 bases. The CDR3 totals 18 residues. The germline gives CDR1 PRHDT, CDR2 FYEKMQ (reference sequence). The CDR3 nucleotides read TGTGCCAGCAGCTTCGTGACTAGCGGGGAAAGCTCCTACAATGAGCAGTTCTTC. Protein product: CASSFVTSGESSYNEQFF.

V is TRBV5-1 and J is TRBJ2-1; 10 bases agree with TRBD2. Trimming cost V 4 bases and J 4 bases; bases outside gene matches: 8. This CDR3 is built from 16 residues. CDR1 and CDR2 from the germline V gene are SGHRS and YFSETQ. The CDR3 bases are TGCGCCAGCAGCGGTGGAGGACTAGCGGCTTACAATGAGCAGTTCTTC. Protein product: CASSGGGLAAYNEQFF.

V is TRBV14 and J is TRBJ2-5; no reliable D call. CDR3 length equals 14 residues. V was pared by 1 base and J by 2 bases, with 8 bases between. Germline V gene sequence: CDR1 SGHDN, CDR2 FVKESK. CDR3 region: CASSQAPRQETQYF. The DNA for the CDR3 is TGTGCCAGCAGCCAAGCCCCCAGGCAAGAGACCCAGTACTTC.

The chain links TRBV6-1 to TRBJ2-7, with a weak D call TRBD1 (6 bases). This CDR3 has 14 amino acids. Germline V gene sequence: CDR1 MNHNS, CDR2 SASEGT. V shed 4 bases and J shed 2 bases, with 12 bases lying between them. In DNA form, the CDR3 reads TGTGCCAGCAGTGGTACAGGGAATGCCTACGAGCAGTACTTC. Translated, it gives CASSGTGNAYEQYF.

The J gene is TRBJ1-2, the V gene TRBV6-6, with a possible D match to TRBD1 (5 bases). In germline, CDR1 is MNHNY, CDR2 SVGAGI (reference sequence). The CDR3 extends over 13 amino acids. Trimming left V 7 bases short and J 4 bases short, with 13 bases between. The CDR3 sequence is CASTEQVAYGYTF. DNA of the CDR3: TGTGCCAGCACCGAACAGGTCGCCTATGGCTACACCTTC.

Details on this clone: The identical CDR3 is also encoded by other nucleotide sequences in the sample. V and J are TRBV6-5 and TRBJ1-1, with 9 bases fitting TRBD1. This CDR3 comprises 15 residues. Trimming at V came to 0 bases and at J to 3 bases, leaving 2 bases not matched to a gene. Germline V gene sequence: CDR1 MNHEY, CDR2 SVGAGI. CDR3 in DNA: TGTGCCAGCAGTTACTCCAGGACAGGGGACACTGAAGCTTTCTTT. As protein: CASSYSRTGDTEAFF.

V gene TRBV6-6 combines with J gene TRBJ2-5; TRBD1 agrees at 7 bases. Germline CDR1 and CDR2: MNHNY and SVGAGI (reference sequence). The J segment lost 4 bases and the V segment lost 6 bases, leaving 5 bases of the junction unmatched. This CDR3 contains 13 residues. CDR3 DNA sequence: TGTGCCAGCAGAGTAGGGGGCGGAGAGACCCAGTACTTC. Its translation is CASRVGGGETQYF.